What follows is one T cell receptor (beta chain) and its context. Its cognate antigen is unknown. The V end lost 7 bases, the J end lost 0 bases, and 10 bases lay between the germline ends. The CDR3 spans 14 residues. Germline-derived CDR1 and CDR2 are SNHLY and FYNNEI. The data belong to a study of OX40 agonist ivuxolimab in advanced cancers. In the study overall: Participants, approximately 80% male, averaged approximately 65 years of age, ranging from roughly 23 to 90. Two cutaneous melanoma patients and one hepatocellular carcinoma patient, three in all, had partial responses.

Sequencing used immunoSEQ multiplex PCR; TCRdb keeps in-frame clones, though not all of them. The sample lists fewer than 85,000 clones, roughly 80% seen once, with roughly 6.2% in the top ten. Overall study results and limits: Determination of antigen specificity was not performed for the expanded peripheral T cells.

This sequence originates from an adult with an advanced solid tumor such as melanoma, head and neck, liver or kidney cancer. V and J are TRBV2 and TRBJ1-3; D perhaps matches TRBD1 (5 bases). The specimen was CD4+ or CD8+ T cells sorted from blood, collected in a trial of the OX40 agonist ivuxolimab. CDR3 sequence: CASTRALSGNTIYF. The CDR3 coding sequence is TGTGCCAGCACCAGGGCGCTCTCTGGAAACACCATATATTTT.